The TCR beta chain described here comes from a study of early T cells in non-severe SARS-CoV-2 infection. In the study overall: RNA in bulk from unsorted whole blood was sequenced, and chains were unpaired.

Many counts were recorded for this clonotype. Antigen specificity is unknown. Individual cDNA molecules received unique molecular identifiers during library preparation. TCRdb reprocessed the 5' RACE reads via MiXCR and lists one record per CDR3 protein. This sample has about 100,000 distinct CDR3 sequences; roughly an eighth occur once, and the top ten carry around 3.2%. Study-wide results and caveats: Using VDJdb, the matching emphasized anti-spike CD8 responses while missing private and CD4 specificities.

Trimming took 3 bases from V and 3 from J; bases not matched to a gene: 2. CDR1 is SGHAT, CDR2 FQNNGV, per germline. The CDR3 totals 13 residues. The V gene is TRBV11-2, the J gene TRBJ2-7; 7 bases are shared with TRBD1. The clonotype comes from an adult who was a healthcare worker with PCR-confirmed SARS-CoV-2 infection or an uninfected control (not recorded which). Sequencing was done on a sample of whole blood. DNA of the CDR3: TGTGCCAGCAGCTTGGGGACAGACTACGAGCAGTACTTC. It specifies CASSLGTDYEQYF.